The text below deals with one T cell receptor (beta chain). The antigen is undetermined. The J segment lost 7 bases and the V segment lost 3 bases, leaving 11 bases of the junction unmatched. This CDR3 region has 15 residues. Germline loops: CDR1 SGDLS, CDR2 YYNGEE. Donation came from healthy HIV-negative adults that had no recent acute infections or vaccinations. The data are from a study of shared clonotypes between healthy human individuals. Study outcomes and limitations: Naive subsets, compared against memory subsets, generally had larger estimated richness values.

Authors' data handling: As immunoSEQ supplied junction-only sequences (without quality scores), filtering differed. Data came from immunoSEQ multiplex PCR; TCRdb stores just in-frame clones and leaves some out. V and J calls and clone size are those listed in that table; D and trimming were worked out from the DNA. The sample records fewer than 3 million clones, under 95% being singletons. The chain is built from TRBV9 and TRBJ2-7, with TRBD1 identical over 9 bases. This TCR derives from a man between 18 and 29 years old in good health. Some clones in this sample may be carry-over from other donors' samples. Material for sequencing was naive CD4+ T cells from PBMCs. Noted subset: CD45RA+ positively selected. CDR3 residues: CASSASPTGGVEQYF. CDR3 DNA: TGTGCCAGCAGCGCCTCACCTACAGGGGGCGTTGAGCAGTACTTC.